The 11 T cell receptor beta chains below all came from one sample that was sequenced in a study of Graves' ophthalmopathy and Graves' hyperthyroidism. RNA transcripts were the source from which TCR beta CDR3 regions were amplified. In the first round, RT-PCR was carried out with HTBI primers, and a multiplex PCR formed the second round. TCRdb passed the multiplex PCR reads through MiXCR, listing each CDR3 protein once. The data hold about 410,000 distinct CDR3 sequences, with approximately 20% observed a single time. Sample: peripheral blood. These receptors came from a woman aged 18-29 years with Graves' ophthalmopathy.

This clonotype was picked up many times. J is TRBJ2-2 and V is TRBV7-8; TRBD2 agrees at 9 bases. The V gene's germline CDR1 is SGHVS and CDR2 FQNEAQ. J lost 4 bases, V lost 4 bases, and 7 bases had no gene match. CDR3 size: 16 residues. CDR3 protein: CASSWSGGRVTGELFF. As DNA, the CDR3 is TGTGCCAGCAGCTGGTCGGGCGGGAGGGTCACCGGGGAGCTGTTTTTT.

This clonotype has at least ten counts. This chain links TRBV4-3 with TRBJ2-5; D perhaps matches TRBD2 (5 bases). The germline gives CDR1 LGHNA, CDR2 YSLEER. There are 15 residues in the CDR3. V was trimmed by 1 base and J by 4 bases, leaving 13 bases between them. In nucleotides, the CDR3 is TGCGCCAGCAGCCAAGGGGTAGAGGGAAGAGAGACCCAGTACTTC. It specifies CASSQGVEGRETQYF.

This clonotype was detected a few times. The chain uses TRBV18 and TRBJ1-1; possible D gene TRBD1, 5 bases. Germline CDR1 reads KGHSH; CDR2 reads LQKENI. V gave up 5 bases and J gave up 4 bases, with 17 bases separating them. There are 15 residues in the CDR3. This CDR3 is CASSMGLGAVTEAFF. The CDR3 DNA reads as TGTGCCAGCTCAATGGGACTGGGAGCGGTCACTGAAGCTTTCTTT. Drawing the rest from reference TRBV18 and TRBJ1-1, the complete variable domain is NAGVMQNPRHLVRRRGQEARLRCSPMKGHSHVYWYRQLPEEGLKFMVYLQKENIIDESGMPKERFSAEFPKEGPSILRIQQVVRGDSAAYFCASSMGLGAVTEAFFGQGTRLTVV.

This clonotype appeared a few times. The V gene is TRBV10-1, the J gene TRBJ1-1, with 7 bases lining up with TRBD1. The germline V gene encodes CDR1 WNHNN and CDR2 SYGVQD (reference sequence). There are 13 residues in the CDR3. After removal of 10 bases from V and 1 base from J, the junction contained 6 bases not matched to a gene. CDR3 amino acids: CATRRDRNTEAFF. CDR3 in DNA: TGCGCCACCAGACGGGACAGGAACACTGAAGCTTTCTTT.

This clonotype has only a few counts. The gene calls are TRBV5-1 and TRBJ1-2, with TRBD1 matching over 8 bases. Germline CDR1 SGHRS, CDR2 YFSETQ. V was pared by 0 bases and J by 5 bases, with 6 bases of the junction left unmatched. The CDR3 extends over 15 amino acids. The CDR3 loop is CASSLGQGKWYGYTF. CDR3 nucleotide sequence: TGCGCCAGCAGCTTGGGACAGGGGAAGTGGTATGGCTACACCTTC.

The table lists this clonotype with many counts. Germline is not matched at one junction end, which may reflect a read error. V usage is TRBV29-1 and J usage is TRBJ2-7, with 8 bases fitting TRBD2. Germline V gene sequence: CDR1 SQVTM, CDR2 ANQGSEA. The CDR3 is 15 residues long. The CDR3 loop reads CSVEGWREASYEQYF. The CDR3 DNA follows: TGCAGCGTCGAAGGGTGGCGGGAGGCTTCCTACGAGCAGTACTTC.

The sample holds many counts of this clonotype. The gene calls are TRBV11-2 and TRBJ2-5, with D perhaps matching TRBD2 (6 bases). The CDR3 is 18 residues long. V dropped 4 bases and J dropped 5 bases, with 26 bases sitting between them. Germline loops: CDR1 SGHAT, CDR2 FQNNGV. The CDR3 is CASSYMSTRVASAETQYF. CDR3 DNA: TGTGCCAGCAGCTACATGTCGACTAGGGTCGCCTCCGCTGAGACCCAGTACTTC.

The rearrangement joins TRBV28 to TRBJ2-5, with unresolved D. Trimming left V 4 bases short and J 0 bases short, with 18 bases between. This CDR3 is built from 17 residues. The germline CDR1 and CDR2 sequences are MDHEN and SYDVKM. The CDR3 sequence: CASSYSMVAEYQETQYF. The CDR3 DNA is TGTGCCAGCAGTTACTCGATGGTAGCCGAGTACCAAGAGACCCAGTACTTC.

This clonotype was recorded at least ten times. Written as DNA, the CDR3 is TGTGCCAGCAGTGAACTAGGACTAGGGAGCACAGATACGCAGTATTTT. Protein product: CASSELGLGSTDTQYF. The chain couples TRBV25-1 to TRBJ2-3; 7 nucleotides match TRBD2. The CDR3 loop spans 16 amino acids. Germline V gene sequence: CDR1 MGHDK, CDR2 SYGVNS. Trimming took 2 bases from V and 0 from J; bases not matched to a gene: 5. Variable domain in full (rest from reference TRBV25-1 and TRBJ2-3): EADIYQTPRYLVIGTGKKITLECSQTMGHDKMYWYQQDPGMELHLIHYSYGVNSTEKGDLSSESTVSRIRTEHFPLTLESARPSHTSQYLCASSELGLGSTDTQYFGPGTRLTVL.

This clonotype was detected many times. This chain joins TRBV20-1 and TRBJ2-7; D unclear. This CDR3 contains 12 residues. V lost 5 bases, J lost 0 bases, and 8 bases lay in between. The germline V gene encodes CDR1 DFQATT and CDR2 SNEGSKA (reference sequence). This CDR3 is CSAPRYSYEQYF. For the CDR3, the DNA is TGCAGTGCTCCGCGGTACTCCTACGAGCAGTACTTC.

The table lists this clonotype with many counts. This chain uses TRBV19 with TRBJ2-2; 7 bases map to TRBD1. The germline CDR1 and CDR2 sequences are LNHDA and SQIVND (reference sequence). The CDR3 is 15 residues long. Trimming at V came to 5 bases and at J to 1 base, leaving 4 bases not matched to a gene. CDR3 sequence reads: CASSLTGENTGELFF. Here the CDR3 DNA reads TGTGCCAGTAGTCTTACAGGGGAGAACACCGGGGAGCTGTTTTTT.